The 30 T cell receptor beta chains reported below all come from one sample, sequenced in a study of blood T cell repertoires in COVID-19. Profiling relied on immunoSEQ multiplex PCR, and the TCRdb table lists in-frame clones only, not all of them. The sample includes more than 75,000 clones, approximately 89% of them seen just once. Sequencing input: peripheral blood. These receptors all come from a man between 45 and 60 years old with acute or convalescent COVID-19.

The J gene is TRBJ2-1, the V gene TRBV2; 9 bases fit TRBD2. Germline CDR1 and CDR2: SNHLY and FYNNEI. V gave up 5 bases and J gave up 13 bases; unmatched junction bases: 12. The CDR3 is made up of 14 amino acids. CDR3 sequence reads: CASSRLAGNSYQFF. CDR3 DNA: TGTGCCAGCAGTCGTCTAGCGGGAAATAGTTACCAGTTCTTC.

The chain has TRBV9 and TRBJ2-2, with TRBD1 matching over 7 bases. Germline lookup yields CDR1 SGDLS and CDR2 YYNGEE. The CDR3 runs to 15 residues. Trimming cost V 4 bases and J 6 bases; bases outside gene matches: 9. CDR3 sequence (DNA): TGTGCCAGCAGCTCCCGACAGGGCTTTGCCGGGGAGCTGTTTTTT. Its protein is CASSSRQGFAGELFF. The full variable domain, completed using reference TRBV9 and TRBJ2-2, is DSGVTQTPKHLITATGQRVTLRCSPRSGDLSVYWYQQSLDQGLQFLIQYYNGEERAKGNILERFSAQQFPDLHSELNLSSLELGDSALYFCASSSRQGFAGELFFGEGSRLTVL.

The rearrangement uses TRBV5-1 and TRBJ1-1, with D tentatively TRBD1 (5 bases). Germline V lookup: CDR1 SGHRS, CDR2 YFSETQ. V lost 0 bases and J 0 bases, leaving 12 bases between the germline ends. This CDR3 spans 16 amino acids. CDR3 DNA: TGCGCCAGCAGCTTGGCGACAGTCGGTATGAACACTGAAGCTTTCTTT. Translating gives CASSLATVGMNTEAFF.

DNA for the CDR3: TGTGCCAGCAGTACCAGACAGGGGACTCCCTATGGCTACACCTTC. Protein: CASSTRQGTPYGYTF. V usage is TRBV27 and J usage is TRBJ1-2, with TRBD1 identical over 8 bases. The germline gives CDR1 MNHEY, CDR2 SMNVEV (reference sequence). The junction had 9 bases not matched to a gene; V was cut back by 5 bases and J by 4 bases. The CDR3 extends over 15 amino acids.

The chain carries TRBV7-9 and TRBJ2-7; tentative D call: TRBD1 (6 bases). CDR1 and CDR2 (germline): SEHNR, FQNEAQ (reference sequence). There are 15 residues in the CDR3. Trimming took off 5 bases at V and 7 bases at J, with 21 bases between the two ends. Here the CDR3 reads CASSPRQDPFGEQYF. CDR3 nucleotide sequence: TGTGCCAGCAGCCCCCGACAGGATCCCTTTGGAGAGCAGTACTTC.

The V and J genes are TRBV10-3 and TRBJ1-2; TRBD1 aligns across 10 bases. V shed 2 bases and J 8 bases; nucleotides not matched to a gene: 2. CDR1 and CDR2 (germline): ENHRY, SYGVKD. This CDR3 has 13 amino acids. CDR3 protein: CAISEGTGDGYTF. The CDR3 DNA is TGTGCCATCAGTGAGGGGACAGGGGACGGCTACACCTTC.

The chain combines TRBV19 with TRBJ2-1; 8 bases fit TRBD1. The trim removed 5 bases at V and 10 bases at J, leaving 13 bases unmatched. The CDR3 sequence is 15 residues long. Germline V lookup: CDR1 LNHDA, CDR2 SQIVND (reference sequence). The CDR3 region has the DNA TGTGCCAGTAGTTCGACCGGACAGGGCACACGCGAGCAGTTCTTC. It yields the protein CASSSTGQGTREQFF. The variable domain in full, with the rest retrieved from reference TRBV19 and TRBJ2-1, is DGGITQSPKYLFRKEGQNVTLSCEQNLNHDAMYWYRQDPGQGLRLIYYSQIVNDFQKGDIAEGYSVSREKKESFPLTVTSAQKNPTAFYLCASSSTGQGTREQFFGPGTRLTVL.

The chain has TRBV9 and TRBJ2-2; 7 nucleotides agree with TRBD2. The CDR3 has 15 residues. Trimming at V came to 0 bases and at J to 6 bases, leaving 5 bases not matched to a gene. CDR1 SGDLS and CDR2 YYNGEE come from the germline V gene. CDR3 amino acids: CASSVAGSGAGELFF. The CDR3, as DNA: TGTGCCAGCAGCGTAGCTGGGAGCGGGGCCGGGGAGCTGTTTTTT. The variable domain in full, with the rest retrieved from reference TRBV9 and TRBJ2-2, is DSGVTQTPKHLITATGQRVTLRCSPRSGDLSVYWYQQSLDQGLQFLIQYYNGEERAKGNILERFSAQQFPDLHSELNLSSLELGDSALYFCASSVAGSGAGELFFGEGSRLTVL.

The chain is built from TRBV15 and TRBJ2-1; TRBD2 aligns across 7 bases. Germline lookup yields CDR1 LNHNV and CDR2 YYDKDF (reference sequence). This CDR3 is built from 14 residues. J lost 9 bases, V lost 3 bases, and 8 bases had no gene match. The CDR3 is CATSSPRASGEQFF. The CDR3 nucleotides are TGTGCCACCAGCAGTCCCCGCGCTAGCGGTGAGCAGTTCTTC.

The chain employs TRBV6-4 and TRBJ2-7; 7 bases fit TRBD1. The trim removed 4 bases at V and 2 bases at J, leaving 8 bases unmatched. The CDR3 contains 15 residues. Germline V lookup: CDR1 MRHNA, CDR2 SNTAGT. The CDR3 sequence is CASSALRDRAYEQYV. The DNA for the CDR3 is TGTGCCAGCAGTGCCCTTCGGGACAGAGCCTACGAGCAGTACGTC.

The chain employs TRBV7-3 and TRBJ2-3; 9 nucleotides match TRBD2. The V gene's germline CDR1 is SGHTA and CDR2 FQGTGA. This CDR3 contains 15 residues. The V gene end was trimmed by 1 base and the J gene end by 5 bases; junction bases not matched to a gene: 4. Written as DNA, the CDR3 is TGTGCCAGCAGCTTAAGCGGGGGGGTTGGAGATACGCAGTATTTT. This encodes CASSLSGGVGDTQYF.

The V call is TRBV27, the J call TRBJ2-4; 9 nucleotides match TRBD1. This CDR3 is 15 amino acids long. V lost 8 bases to trimming and J lost 3 bases; unmatched junction nucleotides: 8. Looked up from germline, CDR1 is MNHEY and CDR2 is SMNVEV (reference sequence). The CDR3 DNA follows: TGTGCCAGCGCGACAGGGGGGCGAGTCAAAAACATTCAGTACTTC. Its protein product is CASATGGRVKNIQYF.

CDR3 loop: CASSAFDNEQFF. The CDR3 coding sequence is TGTGCCAGTAGCGCGTTCGACAATGAGCAGTTCTTC. The V and J genes are TRBV19 and TRBJ2-1; no clear D gene. This CDR3 is built from 12 residues. V lost 6 bases and J 5 bases, leaving 8 bases between the germline ends. From germline, CDR1 is LNHDA and CDR2 SQIVND (reference sequence).

This clone appeared once. The V call is TRBV24-1, the J call TRBJ1-2, with D unresolved. In germline, CDR1 is KGHDR, CDR2 SFDVKD. This CDR3 comprises 11 residues. The V and J ends lost 5 bases and 8 bases respectively, with 8 bases between them. CDR3 nucleotide sequence: TGTGCCACCAGTGGGCAGAGGGGCTACACCTTC. Encoded protein: CATSGQRGYTF.

The V gene is TRBV25-1, the J gene TRBJ1-1; 10 bases agree with TRBD1. In germline, CDR1 is MGHDK, CDR2 SYGVNS. J gave up 2 bases and V 6 bases, and 6 bases lay outside the gene matches. CDR3 size: 15 residues. The CDR3 protein is CASRATGGFNTEAFF. For the CDR3, the DNA is TGTGCCAGCAGGGCGACAGGGGGCTTTAACACTGAAGCTTTCTTT. Full variable domain (outside the CDR3, taken from reference TRBV25-1 and TRBJ1-1): EADIYQTPRYLVIGTGKKITLECSQTMGHDKMYWYQQDPGMELHLIHYSYGVNSTEKGDLSSESTVSRIRTEHFPLTLESARPSHTSQYLCASRATGGFNTEAFFGQGTRLTVV.

This sequence joins TRBV6-6 and TRBJ2-1; D gene ambiguous. Germline loops: CDR1 MNHNY, CDR2 SVGAGI (reference sequence). The CDR3 has 14 residues. V was trimmed by 0 bases and J by 4 bases, leaving 7 bases between them. CDR3 DNA: TGTGCCAGCAGTTACTCGATACAGTACAATGAGCAGTTCTTC. The encoded protein is CASSYSIQYNEQFF.

The V call is TRBV4-1, the J call TRBJ2-3; D is ambiguous. This CDR3 has 12 amino acids. V was shortened by 3 bases and J by 4 bases, with 5 bases between the two germline ends. CDR1 MGHRA and CDR2 YSYEKL come from the germline V gene. The CDR3 DNA sequence: TGCGCCAGCAGCCAGACTTCAGATACGCAGTATTTT. Translated, it gives CASSQTSDTQYF.

The chain is built from TRBV10-3 and TRBJ1-6, with 7 bases that match TRBD1. The germline gives CDR1 ENHRY, CDR2 SYGVKD. The CDR3 extends over 14 amino acids. V dropped 6 bases and J dropped 9; count of bases not matched to a gene: 8. The chain's CDR3 is CAISSGTEGSPLHF. CDR3 DNA sequence: TGTGCCATCAGCTCCGGGACAGAAGGTTCACCCCTCCACTTT.

This clone was counted once. The chain joins TRBV25-1 to TRBJ2-2; D might be TRBD2 (5 bases). V was trimmed by 5 bases and J by 7 bases, leaving 8 bases between them. Looked up from germline, CDR1 is MGHDK and CDR2 is SYGVNS. The CDR3 has 12 amino acids. The CDR3 DNA is TGTGCCAGCAGTTGGGGAGACGGGGAGCTGTTTTTT. The encoded protein is CASSWGDGELFF.

The V gene is TRBV24-1, the J gene TRBJ1-5; D is undetermined. Germline V lookup: CDR1 KGHDR, CDR2 SFDVKD. Trimming took off 4 bases at V and 6 bases at J, with 15 bases between the two ends. The CDR3 sequence is 15 residues long. DNA of the CDR3: TGTGCCACCAGTGAGGGTGGTCGGGAGCTTCAGCCCCAGCATTTT. Its protein product is CATSEGGRELQPQHF.

The V gene is TRBV5-6, the J gene TRBJ2-7; a possible D gene is TRBD1 (6 bases). Germline V gene data show CDR1 as SGHDT and CDR2 as YYEEEE. V gave up 1 base and J gave up 11 bases, with 19 bases separating them. The CDR3 is made up of 14 amino acids. CDR3 DNA: TGTGCCAGCAGCTTGATCCCCCGAACAGGGTACGAGTACTTC. Residues: CASSLIPRTGYEYF.

J is TRBJ1-2 and V is TRBV2, with 9 bases aligning to TRBD1. The V segment lost 7 bases and the J segment 7 bases; nucleotides outside the gene matches: 7. Per germline, CDR1 SNHLY and CDR2 FYNNEI. The length of the CDR3 is 13 residues. The CDR3 spells CASTYRGLGGYTF. The CDR3 DNA reads TGTGCCAGCACCTACAGGGGGCTTGGTGGCTACACCTTC.

This sequence joins TRBV18 and TRBJ2-5; D gene uncertain. V lost 2 bases to trimming and J lost 5 bases, with 12 bases between them. The CDR3 runs 14 residues. CDR1 and CDR2 from the germline V gene are KGHSH and LQKENI. CDR3 coding DNA: TGTGCCAGCTCACCAATGAGGTACGGGGAGACCCAGTACTTC. Translating it yields CASSPMRYGETQYF.

This clone was counted once. The chain combines TRBV6-5 with TRBJ2-5; D might be TRBD1 (5 bases). This CDR3 is 13 amino acids long. V lost 4 bases and J lost 1, with 7 bases in between. In germline, CDR1 is MNHEY, CDR2 SVGAGI. The CDR3 region has the DNA TGTGCCAGCAGTTCCGACAGCCAAGAGACCCAGTACTTC. Residues: CASSSDSQETQYF.

The chain links TRBV7-2 to TRBJ1-4; a possible D gene is TRBD1 (5 bases). The CDR3 loop spans 14 amino acids. CDR1 is SGHTA, CDR2 FQGNSA, per germline. Trimming removed 6 bases from V and 6 bases from J, with 14 bases in between. The CDR3 reads CASRAGAGDEKLFF. The CDR3 DNA reads as TGTGCCAGCAGGGCCGGCGCGGGGGATGAAAAACTGTTTTTT.

J is TRBJ1-5 and V is TRBV19; D unresolved. Trimming removed 2 bases at V and 9 bases at J, with 11 bases between. From germline, CDR1 is LNHDA and CDR2 SQIVND (reference sequence). CDR3 length: 13 amino acids. The CDR3 DNA reads TGTGCCAGTAGTATAACCTTCCGGGGGCCCCAGCATTTT. This translates into CASSITFRGPQHF.

The chain is built from TRBV3-1 (or the pseudogene TRBV3-2) and TRBJ1-1; D might be TRBD1 (6 bases). Trimming pared 4 bases from V and 3 bases from J, leaving 12 bases between. Germline loops: CDR1 LGHDT, CDR2 YNNKEL (reference sequence). The CDR3 length is 14 residues. This chain's CDR3 is CASSPRGSDTEAFF. CDR3 sequence (DNA): TGTGCCAGCAGCCCAAGGGGGTCTGACACTGAAGCTTTCTTT.

The rearrangement joins TRBV19 to TRBJ2-3, with no clear D. CDR3 size: 14 residues. Trimming cost V 5 bases and J 1 base, with 10 bases left between them. The germline V gene has CDR1 LNHDA and CDR2 SQIVND (reference sequence). The CDR3 region has the DNA TGTGCCAGTAGTTCCCTCAGTGGCACAGATACGCAGTATTTT. The encoded protein is CASSSLSGTDTQYF.

The chain links TRBV5-4 to TRBJ2-3; perhaps TRBD1 as D (6 bases). Trimming shortened V by 5 bases and J by 0 bases, and 16 bases separated the two germline ends. CDR3 length: 16 amino acids. Germline loops: CDR1 SGHNT, CDR2 YYREEE (reference sequence). This CDR3 reads CASRPEQGSSTDTQYF. The CDR3 nucleotides are TGTGCCAGCAGGCCTGAACAGGGTTCTAGCACAGATACGCAGTATTTT.

This chain connects TRBV9 to TRBJ2-5; the match to TRBD1 covers 10 bases. CDR1 is SGDLS, CDR2 YYNGEE, per germline. The CDR3 covers 16 residues. V lost 0 bases, J lost 4 bases, and 6 bases stayed unmatched. CDR3 sequence (DNA): TGTGCCAGCAGCGTAGGGACAGGGGGGTTTGGAGAGACCCAGTACTTC. As protein: CASSVGTGGFGETQYF.